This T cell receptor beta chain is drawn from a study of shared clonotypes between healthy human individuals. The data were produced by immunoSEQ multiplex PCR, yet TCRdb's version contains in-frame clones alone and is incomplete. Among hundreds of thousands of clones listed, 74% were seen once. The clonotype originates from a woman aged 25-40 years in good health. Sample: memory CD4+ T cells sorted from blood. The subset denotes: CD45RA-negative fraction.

DNA of the CDR3: TGTGCCAGCAGCCTACTTCACGGAGGGACAAATGAAAAACTGTTTTTT. It translates to CASSLLHGGTNEKLFF. This rearrangement joins TRBV27 to TRBJ1-4; D might be TRBD1 (6 bases). From germline, CDR1 is MNHEY and CDR2 SMNVEV (reference sequence). CDR3 length: 16 residues. Deletions cut 6 bases from V and 5 bases from J, with 19 bases between.